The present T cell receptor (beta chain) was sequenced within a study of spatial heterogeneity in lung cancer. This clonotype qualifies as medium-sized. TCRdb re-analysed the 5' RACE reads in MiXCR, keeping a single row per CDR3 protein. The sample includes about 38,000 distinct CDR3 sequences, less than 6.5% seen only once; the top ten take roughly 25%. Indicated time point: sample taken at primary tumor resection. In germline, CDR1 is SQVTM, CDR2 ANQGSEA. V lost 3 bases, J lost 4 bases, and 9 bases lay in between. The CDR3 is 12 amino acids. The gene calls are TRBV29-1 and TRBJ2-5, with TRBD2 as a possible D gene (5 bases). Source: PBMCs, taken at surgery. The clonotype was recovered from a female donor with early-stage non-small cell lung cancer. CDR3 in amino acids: CSVETGIETQYF. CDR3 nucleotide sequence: TGCAGCGTTGAGACGGGAATAGAGACCCAGTACTTC.